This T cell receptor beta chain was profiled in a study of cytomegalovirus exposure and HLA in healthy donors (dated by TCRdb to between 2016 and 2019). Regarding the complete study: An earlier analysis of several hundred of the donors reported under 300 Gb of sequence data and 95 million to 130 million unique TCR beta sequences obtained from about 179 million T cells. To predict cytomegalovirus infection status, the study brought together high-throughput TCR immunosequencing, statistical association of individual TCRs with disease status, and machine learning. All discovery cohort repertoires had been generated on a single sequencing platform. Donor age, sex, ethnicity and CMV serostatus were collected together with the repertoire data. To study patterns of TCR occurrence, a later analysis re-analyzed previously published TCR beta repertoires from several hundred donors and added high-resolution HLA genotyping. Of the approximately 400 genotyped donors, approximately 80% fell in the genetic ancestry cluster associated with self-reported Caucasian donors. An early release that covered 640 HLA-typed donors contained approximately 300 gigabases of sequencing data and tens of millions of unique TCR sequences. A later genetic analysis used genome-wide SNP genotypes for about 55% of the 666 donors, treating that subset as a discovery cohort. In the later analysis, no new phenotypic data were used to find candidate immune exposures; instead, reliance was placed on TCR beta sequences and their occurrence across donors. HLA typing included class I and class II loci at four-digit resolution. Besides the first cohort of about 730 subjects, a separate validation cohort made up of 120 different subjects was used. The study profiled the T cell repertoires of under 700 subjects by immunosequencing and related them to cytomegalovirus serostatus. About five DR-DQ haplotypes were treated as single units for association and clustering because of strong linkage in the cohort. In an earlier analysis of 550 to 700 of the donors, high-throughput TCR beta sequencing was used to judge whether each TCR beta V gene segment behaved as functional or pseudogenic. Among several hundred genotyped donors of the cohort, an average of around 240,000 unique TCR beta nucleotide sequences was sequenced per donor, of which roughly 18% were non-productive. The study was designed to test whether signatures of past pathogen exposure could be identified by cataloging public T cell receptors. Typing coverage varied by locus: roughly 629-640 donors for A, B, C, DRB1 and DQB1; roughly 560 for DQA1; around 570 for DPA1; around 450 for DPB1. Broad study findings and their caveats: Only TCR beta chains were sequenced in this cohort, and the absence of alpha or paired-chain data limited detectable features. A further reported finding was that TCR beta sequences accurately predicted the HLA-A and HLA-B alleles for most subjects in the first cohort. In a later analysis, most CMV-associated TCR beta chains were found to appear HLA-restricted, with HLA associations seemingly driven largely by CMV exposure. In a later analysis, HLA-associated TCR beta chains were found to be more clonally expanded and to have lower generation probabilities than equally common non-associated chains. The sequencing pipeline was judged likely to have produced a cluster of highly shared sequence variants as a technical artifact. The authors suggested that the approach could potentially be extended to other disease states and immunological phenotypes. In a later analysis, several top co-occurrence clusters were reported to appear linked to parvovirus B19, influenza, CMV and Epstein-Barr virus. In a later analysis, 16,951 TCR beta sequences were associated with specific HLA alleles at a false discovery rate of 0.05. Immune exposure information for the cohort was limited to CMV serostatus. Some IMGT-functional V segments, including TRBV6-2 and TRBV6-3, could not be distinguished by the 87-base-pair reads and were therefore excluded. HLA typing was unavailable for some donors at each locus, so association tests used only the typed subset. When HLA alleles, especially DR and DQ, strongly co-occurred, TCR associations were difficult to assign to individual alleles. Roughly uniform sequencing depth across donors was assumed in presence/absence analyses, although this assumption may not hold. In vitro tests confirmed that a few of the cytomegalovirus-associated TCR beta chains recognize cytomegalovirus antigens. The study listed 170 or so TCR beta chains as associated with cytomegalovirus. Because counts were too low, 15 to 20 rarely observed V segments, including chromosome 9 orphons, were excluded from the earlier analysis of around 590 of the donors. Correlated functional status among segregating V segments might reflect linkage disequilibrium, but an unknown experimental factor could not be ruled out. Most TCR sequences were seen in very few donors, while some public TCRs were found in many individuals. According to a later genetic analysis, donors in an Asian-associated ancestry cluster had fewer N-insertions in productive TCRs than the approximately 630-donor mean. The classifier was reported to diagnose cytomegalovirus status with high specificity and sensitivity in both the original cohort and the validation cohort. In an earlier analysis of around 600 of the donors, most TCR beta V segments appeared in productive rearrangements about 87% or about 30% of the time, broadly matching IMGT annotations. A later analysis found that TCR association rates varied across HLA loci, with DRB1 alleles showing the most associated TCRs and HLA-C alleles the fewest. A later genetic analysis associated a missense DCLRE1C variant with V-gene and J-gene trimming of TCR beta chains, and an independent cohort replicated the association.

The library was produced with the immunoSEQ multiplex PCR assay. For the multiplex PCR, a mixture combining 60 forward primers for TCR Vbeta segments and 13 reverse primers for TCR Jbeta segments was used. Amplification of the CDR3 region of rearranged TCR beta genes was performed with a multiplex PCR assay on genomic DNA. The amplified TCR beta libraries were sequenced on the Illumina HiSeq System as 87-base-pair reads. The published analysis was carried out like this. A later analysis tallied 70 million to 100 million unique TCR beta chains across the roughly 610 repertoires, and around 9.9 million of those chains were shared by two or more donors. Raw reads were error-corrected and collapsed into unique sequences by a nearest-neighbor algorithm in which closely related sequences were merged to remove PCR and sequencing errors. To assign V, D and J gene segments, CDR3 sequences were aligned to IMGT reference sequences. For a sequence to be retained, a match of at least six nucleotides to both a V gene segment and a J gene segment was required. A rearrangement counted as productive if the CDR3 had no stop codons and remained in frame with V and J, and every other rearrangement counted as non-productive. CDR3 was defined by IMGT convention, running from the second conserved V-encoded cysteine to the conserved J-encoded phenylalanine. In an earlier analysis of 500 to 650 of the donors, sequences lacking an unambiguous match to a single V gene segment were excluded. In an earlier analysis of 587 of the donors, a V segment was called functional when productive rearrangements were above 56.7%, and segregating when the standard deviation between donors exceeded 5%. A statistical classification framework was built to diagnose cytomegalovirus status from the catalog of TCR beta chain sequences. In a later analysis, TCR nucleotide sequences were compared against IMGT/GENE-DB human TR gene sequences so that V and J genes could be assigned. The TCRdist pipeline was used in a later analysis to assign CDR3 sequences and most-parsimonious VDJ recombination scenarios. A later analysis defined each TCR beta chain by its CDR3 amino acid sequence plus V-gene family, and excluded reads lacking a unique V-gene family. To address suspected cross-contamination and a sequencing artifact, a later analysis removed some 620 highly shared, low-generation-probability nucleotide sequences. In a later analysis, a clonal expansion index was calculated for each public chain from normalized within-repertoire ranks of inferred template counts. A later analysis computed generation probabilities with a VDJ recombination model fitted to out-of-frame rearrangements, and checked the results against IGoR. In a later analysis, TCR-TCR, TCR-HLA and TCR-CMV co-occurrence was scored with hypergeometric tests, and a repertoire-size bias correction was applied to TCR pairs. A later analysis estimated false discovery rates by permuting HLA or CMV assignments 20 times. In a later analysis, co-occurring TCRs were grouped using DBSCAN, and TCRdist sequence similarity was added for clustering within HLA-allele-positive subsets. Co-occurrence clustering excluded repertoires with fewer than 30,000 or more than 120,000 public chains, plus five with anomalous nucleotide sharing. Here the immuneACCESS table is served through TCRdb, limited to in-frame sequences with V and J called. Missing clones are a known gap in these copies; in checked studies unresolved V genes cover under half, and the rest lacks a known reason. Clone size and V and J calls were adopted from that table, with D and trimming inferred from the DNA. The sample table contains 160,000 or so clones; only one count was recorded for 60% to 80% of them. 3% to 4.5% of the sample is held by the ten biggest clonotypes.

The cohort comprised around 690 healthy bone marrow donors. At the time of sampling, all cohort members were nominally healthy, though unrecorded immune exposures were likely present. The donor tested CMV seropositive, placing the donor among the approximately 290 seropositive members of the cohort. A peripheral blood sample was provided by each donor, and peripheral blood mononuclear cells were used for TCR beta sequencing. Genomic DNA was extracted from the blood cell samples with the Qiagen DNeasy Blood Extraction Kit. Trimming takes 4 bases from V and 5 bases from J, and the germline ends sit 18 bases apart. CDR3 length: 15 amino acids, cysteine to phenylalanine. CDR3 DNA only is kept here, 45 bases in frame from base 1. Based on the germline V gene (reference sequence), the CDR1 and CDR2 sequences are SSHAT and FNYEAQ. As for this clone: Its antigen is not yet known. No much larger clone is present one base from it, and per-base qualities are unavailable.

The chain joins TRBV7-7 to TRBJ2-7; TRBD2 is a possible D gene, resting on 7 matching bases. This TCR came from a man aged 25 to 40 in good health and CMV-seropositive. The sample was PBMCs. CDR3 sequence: CASSSQFGGLDEQYF. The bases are TGTGCCAGCAGCTCGCAATTCGGGGGGCTCGACGAGCAGTACTTC.